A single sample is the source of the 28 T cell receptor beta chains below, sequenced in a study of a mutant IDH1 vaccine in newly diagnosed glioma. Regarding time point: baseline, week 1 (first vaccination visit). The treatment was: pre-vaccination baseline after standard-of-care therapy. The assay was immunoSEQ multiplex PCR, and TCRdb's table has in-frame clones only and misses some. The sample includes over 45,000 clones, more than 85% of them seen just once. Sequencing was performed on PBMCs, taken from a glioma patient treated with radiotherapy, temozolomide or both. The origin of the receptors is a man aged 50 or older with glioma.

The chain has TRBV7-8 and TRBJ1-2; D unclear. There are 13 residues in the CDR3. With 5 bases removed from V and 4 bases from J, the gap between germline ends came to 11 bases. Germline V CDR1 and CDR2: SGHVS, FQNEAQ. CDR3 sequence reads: CASSRTELYGYTF. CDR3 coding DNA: TGTGCCAGCAGCAGGACGGAGCTCTATGGCTACACCTTC.

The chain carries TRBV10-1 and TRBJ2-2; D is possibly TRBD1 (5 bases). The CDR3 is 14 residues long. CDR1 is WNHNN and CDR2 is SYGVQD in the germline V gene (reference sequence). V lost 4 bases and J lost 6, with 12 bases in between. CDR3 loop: CASSAQTVPGELFF. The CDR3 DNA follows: TGCGCCAGCAGTGCCCAGACAGTCCCCGGGGAGCTGTTTTTT.

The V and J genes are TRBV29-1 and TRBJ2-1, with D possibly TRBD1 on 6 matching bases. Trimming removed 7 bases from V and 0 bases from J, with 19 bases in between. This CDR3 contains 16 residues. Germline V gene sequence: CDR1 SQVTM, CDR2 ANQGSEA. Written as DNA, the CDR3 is TGCAGCGCAATCGTCACAGGGATGAGCTCCTACAATGAGCAGTTCTTC. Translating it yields CSAIVTGMSSYNEQFF.

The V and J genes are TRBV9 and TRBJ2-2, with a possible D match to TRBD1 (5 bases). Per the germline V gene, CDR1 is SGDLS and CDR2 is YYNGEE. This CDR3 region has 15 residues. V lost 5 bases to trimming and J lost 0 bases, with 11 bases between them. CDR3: CASSHAGSNTGELFF. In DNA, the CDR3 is TGTGCCAGCAGTCACGCAGGGTCGAACACCGGGGAGCTGTTTTTT.

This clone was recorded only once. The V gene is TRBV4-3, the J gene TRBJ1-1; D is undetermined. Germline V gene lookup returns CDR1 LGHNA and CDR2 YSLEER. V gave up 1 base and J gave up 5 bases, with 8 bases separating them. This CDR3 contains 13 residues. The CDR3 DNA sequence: TGCGCCAGCAGCCAAGGATTCGTTACTGAAGCTTTCTTT. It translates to CASSQGFVTEAFF.

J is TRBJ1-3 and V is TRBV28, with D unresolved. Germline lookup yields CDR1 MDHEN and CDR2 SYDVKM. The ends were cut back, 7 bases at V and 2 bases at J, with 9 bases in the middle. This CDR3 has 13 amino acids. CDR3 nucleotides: TGTGCCAGCACCCTCGGGACTGGAAACACCATATATTTT. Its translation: CASTLGTGNTIYF.

DNA of the CDR3: TGTGCCTGGAGTGTAGGGACGGGGAGCTCCTACGAGCAGTACTTC. This translates into CAWSVGTGSSYEQYF. The V gene is TRBV30, the J gene TRBJ2-7, with D tentatively TRBD1 or TRBD2 (5 bases each). Trimming removed 0 bases from V and 0 bases from J, with 12 bases in between. CDR1 is GTSNPN and CDR2 is SVGIG in the germline V gene (reference sequence). This CDR3 spans 15 amino acids.

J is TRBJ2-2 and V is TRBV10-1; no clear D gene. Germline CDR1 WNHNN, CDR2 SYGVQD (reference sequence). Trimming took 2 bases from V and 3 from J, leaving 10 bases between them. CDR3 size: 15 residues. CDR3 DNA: TGCGCCAGCAGTGAGAATCCTAATTACACCGGGGAGCTGTTTTTT. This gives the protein CASSENPNYTGELFF.

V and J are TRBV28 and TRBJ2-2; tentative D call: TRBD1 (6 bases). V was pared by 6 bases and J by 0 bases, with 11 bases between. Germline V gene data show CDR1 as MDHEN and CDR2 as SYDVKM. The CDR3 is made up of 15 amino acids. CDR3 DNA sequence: TGTGCCAGCAGGAACAGGGCCGCGAACACCGGGGAGCTGTTTTTT. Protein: CASRNRAANTGELFF.

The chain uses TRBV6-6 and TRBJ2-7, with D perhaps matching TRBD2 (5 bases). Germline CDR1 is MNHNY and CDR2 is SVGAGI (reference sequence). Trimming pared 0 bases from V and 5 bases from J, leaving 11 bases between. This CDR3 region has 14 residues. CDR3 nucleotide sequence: TGTGCCAGCAGTTACTCGAATCTAGCACACGAGCAGTACTTC. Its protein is CASSYSNLAHEQYF.

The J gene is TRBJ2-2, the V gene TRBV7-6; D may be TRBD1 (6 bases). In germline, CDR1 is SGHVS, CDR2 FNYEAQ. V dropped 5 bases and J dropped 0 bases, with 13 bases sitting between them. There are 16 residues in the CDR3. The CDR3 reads CASSLRTASNTGELFF. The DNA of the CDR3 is TGTGCCAGCAGCCTACGGACAGCCTCGAACACCGGGGAGCTGTTTTTT.

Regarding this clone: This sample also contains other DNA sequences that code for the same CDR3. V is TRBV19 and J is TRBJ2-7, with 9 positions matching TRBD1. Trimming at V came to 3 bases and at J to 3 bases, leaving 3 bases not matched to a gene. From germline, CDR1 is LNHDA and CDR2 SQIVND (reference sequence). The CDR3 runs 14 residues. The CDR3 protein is CASSIGTGSYEQYF. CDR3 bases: TGTGCCAGTAGTATCGGGACAGGGAGCTACGAGCAGTACTTC.

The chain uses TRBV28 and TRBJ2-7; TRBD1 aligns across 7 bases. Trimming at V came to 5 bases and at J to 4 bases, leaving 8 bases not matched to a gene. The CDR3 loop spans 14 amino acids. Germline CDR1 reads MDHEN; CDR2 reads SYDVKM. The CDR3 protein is CASSLDRSLYEQYF. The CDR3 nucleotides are TGTGCCAGCAGTCTGGACAGGAGTCTATACGAGCAGTACTTC.

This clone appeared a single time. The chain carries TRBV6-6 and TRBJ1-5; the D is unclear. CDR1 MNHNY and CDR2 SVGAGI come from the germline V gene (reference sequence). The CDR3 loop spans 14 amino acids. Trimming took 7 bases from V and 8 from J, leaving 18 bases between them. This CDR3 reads CASNPVAGSEPQHF. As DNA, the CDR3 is TGTGCCAGCAACCCGGTCGCGGGGTCGGAGCCCCAGCATTTT.

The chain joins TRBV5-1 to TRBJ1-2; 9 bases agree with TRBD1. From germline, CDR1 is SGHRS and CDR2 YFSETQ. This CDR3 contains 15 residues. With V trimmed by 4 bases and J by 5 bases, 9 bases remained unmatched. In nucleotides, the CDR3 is TGCGCCAGCAGCGGGGGGGACAGGGACACTTATGGCTACACCTTC. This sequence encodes CASSGGDRDTYGYTF.

The CDR3 loop reads CASSRESWGPLHF. CDR3 in DNA: TGCGCCAGCAGCCGAGAAAGCTGGGGGCCCCTCCACTTT. The rearrangement links TRBV5-1 to TRBJ1-6; possible D gene TRBD1, 5 bases. The V gene lost 4 bases and the J gene lost 13 bases, with 15 bases spanning the gap. Germline V gene data show CDR1 as SGHRS and CDR2 as YFSETQ. The CDR3 is 13 amino acids. Complete variable domain (other parts from reference TRBV5-1 and TRBJ1-6): KAGVTQTPRYLIKTRGQQVTLSCSPISGHRSVSWYQQTPGQGLQFLFEYFSETQRNKGNFPGRFSGRQFSNSRSEMNVSTLELGDSALYLCASSRESWGPLHFGNGTRLTVT.

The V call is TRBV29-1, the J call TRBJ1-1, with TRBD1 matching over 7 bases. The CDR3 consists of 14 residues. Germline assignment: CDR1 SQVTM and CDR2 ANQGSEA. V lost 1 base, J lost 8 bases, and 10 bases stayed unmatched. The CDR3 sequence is CSVEAYLRDSEAFF. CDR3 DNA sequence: TGCAGCGTTGAAGCCTATCTCCGGGACAGCGAAGCTTTCTTT.

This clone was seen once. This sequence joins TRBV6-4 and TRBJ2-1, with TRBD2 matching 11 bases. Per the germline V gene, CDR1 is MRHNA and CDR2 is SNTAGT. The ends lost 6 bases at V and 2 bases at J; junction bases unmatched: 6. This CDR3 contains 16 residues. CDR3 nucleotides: TGTGCCAGCAGAGGACGACTAGCGGGGACCTACAATGAGCAGTTCTTC. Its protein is CASRGRLAGTYNEQFF.

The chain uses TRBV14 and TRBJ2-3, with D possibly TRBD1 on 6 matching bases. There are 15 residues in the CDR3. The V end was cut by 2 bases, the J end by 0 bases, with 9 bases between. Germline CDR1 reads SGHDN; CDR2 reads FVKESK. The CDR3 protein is CASSQYRDSTDTQYF. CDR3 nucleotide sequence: TGTGCCAGCAGCCAATACAGGGACAGCACAGATACGCAGTATTTT.

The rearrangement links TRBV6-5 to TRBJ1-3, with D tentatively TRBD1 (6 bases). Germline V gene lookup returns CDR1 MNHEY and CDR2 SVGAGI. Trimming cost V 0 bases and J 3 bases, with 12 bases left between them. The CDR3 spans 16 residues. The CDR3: CASSYSTGSVGNTIYF. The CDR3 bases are TGTGCCAGCAGTTACTCAACAGGGTCGGTTGGAAACACCATATATTTT.

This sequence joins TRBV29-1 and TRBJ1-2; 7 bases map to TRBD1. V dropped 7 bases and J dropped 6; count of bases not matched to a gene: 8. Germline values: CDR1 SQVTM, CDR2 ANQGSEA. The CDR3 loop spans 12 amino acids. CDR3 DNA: TGCAGCGCAAACCAGGGGGTCAATGGCTACACCTTC. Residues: CSANQGVNGYTF.

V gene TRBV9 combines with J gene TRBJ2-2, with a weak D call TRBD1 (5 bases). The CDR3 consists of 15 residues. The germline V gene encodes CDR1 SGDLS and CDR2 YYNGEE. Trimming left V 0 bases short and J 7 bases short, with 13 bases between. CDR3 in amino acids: CASSVVGSQGGELFF. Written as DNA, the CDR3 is TGTGCCAGCAGCGTAGTGGGTTCCCAGGGCGGGGAGCTGTTTTTT.

This CDR3 reads CASSPRSSGTGGYTF. CDR3 sequence (DNA): TGTGCCAGCAGCCCTCGGAGTTCGGGGACGGGAGGCTACACCTTC. This rearrangement joins TRBV13 to TRBJ1-2, with D possibly being TRBD1 (5 bases). The V gene's germline CDR1 is PRHDT and CDR2 FYEKMQ (reference sequence). Trimming cost V 5 bases and J 8 bases, with 21 bases left between them. The CDR3 runs to 15 residues.

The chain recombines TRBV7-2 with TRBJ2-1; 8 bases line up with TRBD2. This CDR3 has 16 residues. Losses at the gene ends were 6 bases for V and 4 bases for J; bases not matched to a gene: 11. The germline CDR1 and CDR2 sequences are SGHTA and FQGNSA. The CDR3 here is CASSSKRGGGYNEQFF. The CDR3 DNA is TGTGCCAGCAGTTCAAAACGGGGGGGAGGATACAATGAGCAGTTCTTC.

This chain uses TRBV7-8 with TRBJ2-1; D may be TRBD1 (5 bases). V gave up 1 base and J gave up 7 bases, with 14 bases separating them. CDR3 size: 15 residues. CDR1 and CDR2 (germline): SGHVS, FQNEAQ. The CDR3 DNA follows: TGTGCCAGCAGCTTAGGGGGCAGGGTCAATAATGAGCAGTTCTTC. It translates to CASSLGGRVNNEQFF.

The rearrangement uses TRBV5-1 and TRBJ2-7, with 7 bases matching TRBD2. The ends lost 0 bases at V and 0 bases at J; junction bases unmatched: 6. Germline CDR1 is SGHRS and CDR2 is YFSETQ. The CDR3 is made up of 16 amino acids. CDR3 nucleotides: TGCGCCAGCAGCTTGGGGGGCGGGGGAAGCTCCTACGAGCAGTACTTC. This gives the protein CASSLGGGGSSYEQYF. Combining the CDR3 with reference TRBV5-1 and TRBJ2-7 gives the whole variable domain KAGVTQTPRYLIKTRGQQVTLSCSPISGHRSVSWYQQTPGQGLQFLFEYFSETQRNKGNFPGRFSGRQFSNSRSEMNVSTLELGDSALYLCASSLGGGGSSYEQYFGPGTRLTVT.

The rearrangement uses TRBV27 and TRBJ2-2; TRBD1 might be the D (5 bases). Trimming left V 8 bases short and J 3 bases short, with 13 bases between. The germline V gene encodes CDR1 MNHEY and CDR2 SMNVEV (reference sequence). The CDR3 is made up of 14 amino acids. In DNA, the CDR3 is TGTGCCAGCGGTAGGCTCAGGGACACCGGGGAGCTGTTTTTT. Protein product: CASGRLRDTGELFF.

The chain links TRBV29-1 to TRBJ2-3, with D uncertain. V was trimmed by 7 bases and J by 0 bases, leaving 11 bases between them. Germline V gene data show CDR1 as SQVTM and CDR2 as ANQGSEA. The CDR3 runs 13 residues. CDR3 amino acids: CSGQEPSTDTQYF. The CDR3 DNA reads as TGCAGCGGCCAGGAACCTAGCACAGATACGCAGTATTTT.